The clone carrying this T cell receptor (beta chain) was detected ten times or more. Antigen unknown. These data are taken from a study of regulatory T cells in long-lasting Graves disease. Study-level points and caveats: Among the persistent patients, 2,500 to 3,500 public clonotypes were shared, more than the approximately 1,000 shared among new patients.

Unmatched junction bases numbered 7, after V lost 4 bases and J lost 8 bases. Germline V gene data show CDR1 as GTSNPN and CDR2 as SVGIG (reference sequence). This CDR3 contains 13 residues. Relying on iRepertoire HTBI primers and Arm-PCR of CDR3 regions, the team built TCR beta libraries. TCRdb analysed the multiplex PCR reads with MiXCR anew, one entry per CDR3 protein. This table holds 350,000 to 550,000 distinct CDR3 sequences, 12% to 15% found once. This sample's time point: newly diagnosed GD, antithyroid drugs for less than 3 months. Extracted RNA from PBMCs served as the source of the TCR library. These data were also filed under a second study, of T cells in Graves' hyperthyroidism and ophthalmopathy. That source reports: Uncontrolled infection, other autoimmune disease, pregnancy or lactation disqualified patients from enrolment. A model built on 13 V-J features separated ophthalmopathy from stable hyperthyroidism.

The receptor's source is a woman between 45 and 65 years old with Graves disease. This rearrangement joins TRBV30 to TRBJ1-2, with 10 nucleotides matching TRBD1. This specimen was peripheral blood mononuclear cells (PBMCs), taken at new diagnosis, from a patient treated with antithyroid drugs. The CDR3 sequence: CAWTGGQGWGYTF. The DNA of the CDR3 is TGTGCCTGGACTGGGGGACAGGGGTGGGGCTACACCTTC. Looking up the rest from reference TRBV30 and TRBJ1-2 gives the full variable domain: SQTIHQWPATLVQPVGSPLSLECTVEGTSNPNLYWYRQAAGRGLQLLFYSVGIGQISSEVPQNLSASRPQDRQFILSSKKLLLSDSGFYLCAWTGGQGWGYTFGSGTRLTVV.